This T cell receptor beta chain was observed in a study of early T cells in non-severe SARS-CoV-2 infection. Study in general: Bulk RNA isolated from unsorted whole blood underwent sequencing; chains were not paired.

TCRdb reanalysed the 5' RACE reads using MiXCR and keeps one entry per CDR3 protein. The table has 85,000 to 120,000 distinct CDR3 sequences, around 14% seen once. Details on this clonotype: Its specificity is unknown.

General study points: Clonotype matching in VDJdb favored anti-spike CD8 responses and did not capture private and CD4 specificities.

This receptor was identified in an adult who was a healthcare worker with PCR-confirmed SARS-CoV-2 infection or an uninfected control (not recorded which). Sequenced: whole blood.

The CDR3 DNA reads TGTGCCAGCAGTGAGAGGACAGTCCAAGAGACCCAGTACTTC. Translated, it gives CASSERTVQETQYF. This chain joins TRBV2 and TRBJ2-5; D may be TRBD1 (6 bases). In germline, CDR1 is SNHLY, CDR2 FYNNEI. V shed 3 bases and J shed 1 base, with 9 bases lying between them. This CDR3 is 14 amino acids long.